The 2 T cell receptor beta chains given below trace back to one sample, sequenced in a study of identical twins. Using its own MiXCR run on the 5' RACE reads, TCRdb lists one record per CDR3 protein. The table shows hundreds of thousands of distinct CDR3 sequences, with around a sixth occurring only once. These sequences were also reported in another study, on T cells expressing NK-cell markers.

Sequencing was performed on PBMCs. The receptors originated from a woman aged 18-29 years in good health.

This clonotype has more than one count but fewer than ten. The CDR3 region is CASSSRLANSYEQYF. The DNA for the CDR3 is TGTGCCAGCAGCTCCAGACTAGCTAACTCCTACGAGCAGTACTTC. The rearrangement links TRBV7-2 to TRBJ2-7, with TRBD2 identical over 7 bases. Germline V gene sequence: CDR1 SGHTA, CDR2 FQGNSA. This CDR3 spans 15 amino acids. V shed 4 bases and J 0 bases; nucleotides not matched to a gene: 6.

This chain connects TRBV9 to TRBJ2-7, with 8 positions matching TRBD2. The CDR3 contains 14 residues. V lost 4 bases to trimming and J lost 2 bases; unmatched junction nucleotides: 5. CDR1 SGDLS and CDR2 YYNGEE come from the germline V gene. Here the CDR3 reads CASSISGSPYEQYF. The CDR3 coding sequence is TGTGCCAGCAGCATCAGCGGGAGCCCCTACGAGCAGTACTTC.